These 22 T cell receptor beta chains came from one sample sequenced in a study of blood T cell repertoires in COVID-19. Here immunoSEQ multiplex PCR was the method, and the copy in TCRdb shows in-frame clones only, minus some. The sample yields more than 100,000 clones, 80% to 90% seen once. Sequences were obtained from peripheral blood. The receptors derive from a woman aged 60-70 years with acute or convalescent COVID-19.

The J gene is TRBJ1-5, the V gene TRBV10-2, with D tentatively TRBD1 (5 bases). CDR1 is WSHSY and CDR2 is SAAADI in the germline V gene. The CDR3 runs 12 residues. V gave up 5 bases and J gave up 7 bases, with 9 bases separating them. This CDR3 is CASSTGSQPQHF. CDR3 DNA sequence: TGCGCCAGCAGTACAGGATCCCAGCCCCAGCATTTT.

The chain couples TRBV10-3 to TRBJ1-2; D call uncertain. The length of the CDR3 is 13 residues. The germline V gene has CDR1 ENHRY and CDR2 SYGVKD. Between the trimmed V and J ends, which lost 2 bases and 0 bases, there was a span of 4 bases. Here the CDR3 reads CAISENTNYGYTF. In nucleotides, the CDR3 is TGTGCCATCAGTGAGAATACTAACTATGGCTACACCTTC.

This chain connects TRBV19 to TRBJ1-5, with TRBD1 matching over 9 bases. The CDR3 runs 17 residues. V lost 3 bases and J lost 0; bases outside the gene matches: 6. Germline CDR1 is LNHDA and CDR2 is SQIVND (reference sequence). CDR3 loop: CASSMGQGLYSNQPQHF. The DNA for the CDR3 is TGTGCCAGTAGTATGGGACAGGGCCTATATAGCAATCAGCCCCAGCATTTT.

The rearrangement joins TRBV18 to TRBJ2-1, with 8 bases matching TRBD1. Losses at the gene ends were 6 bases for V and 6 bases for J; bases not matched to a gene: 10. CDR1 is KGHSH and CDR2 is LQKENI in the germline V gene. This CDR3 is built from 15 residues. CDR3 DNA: TGTGCCAGCTCTAATCGGCAGGGGGCCTTCAATGAGCAGTTCTTC. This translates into CASSNRQGAFNEQFF. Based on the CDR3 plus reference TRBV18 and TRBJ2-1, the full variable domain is NAGVMQNPRHLVRRRGQEARLRCSPMKGHSHVYWYRQLPEEGLKFMVYLQKENIIDESGMPKERFSAEFPKEGPSILRIQQVVRGDSAAYFCASSNRQGAFNEQFFGPGTRLTVL.

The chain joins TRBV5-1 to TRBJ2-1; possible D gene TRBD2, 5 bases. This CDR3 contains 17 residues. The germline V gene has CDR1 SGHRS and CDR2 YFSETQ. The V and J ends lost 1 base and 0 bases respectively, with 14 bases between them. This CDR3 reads CASSLSLSGYSYNEQFF. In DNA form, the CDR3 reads TGCGCCAGCAGCTTGAGTTTGAGCGGTTACTCCTACAATGAGCAGTTCTTC.

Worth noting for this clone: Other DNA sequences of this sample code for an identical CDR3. CDR3 DNA: TGTGCCAGCAGCGTAGCAGGGGCTTCCTACGAGCAGTACTTC. Its protein is CASSVAGASYEQYF. V gene TRBV9 combines with J gene TRBJ2-7; possible D gene TRBD1, 6 bases. The CDR3 covers 14 residues. The germline V gene encodes CDR1 SGDLS and CDR2 YYNGEE. With 0 bases removed from V and 1 base from J, the gap between germline ends came to 8 bases.

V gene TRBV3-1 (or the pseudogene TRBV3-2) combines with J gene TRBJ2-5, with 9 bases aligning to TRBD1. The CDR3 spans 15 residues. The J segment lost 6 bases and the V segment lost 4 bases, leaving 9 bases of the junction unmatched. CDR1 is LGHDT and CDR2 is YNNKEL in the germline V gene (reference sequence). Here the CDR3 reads CASSPPGQGGKTQYF. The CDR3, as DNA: TGTGCCAGCAGCCCACCGGGACAGGGTGGGAAGACCCAGTACTTC.

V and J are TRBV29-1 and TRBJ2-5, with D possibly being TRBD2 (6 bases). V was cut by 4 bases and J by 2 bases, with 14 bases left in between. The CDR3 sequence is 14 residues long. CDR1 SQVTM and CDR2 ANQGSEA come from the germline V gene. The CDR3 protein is CSVAPTGLQETQYF. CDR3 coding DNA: TGCAGCGTTGCCCCTACGGGACTGCAAGAGACCCAGTACTTC.

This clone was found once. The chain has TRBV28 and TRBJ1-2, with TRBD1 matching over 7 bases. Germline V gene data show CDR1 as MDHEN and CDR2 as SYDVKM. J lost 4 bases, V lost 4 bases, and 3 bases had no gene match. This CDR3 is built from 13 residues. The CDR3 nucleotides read TGTGCCAGCAGTTGGGGACAGCTCTATGGCTACACCTTC. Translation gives CASSWGQLYGYTF.

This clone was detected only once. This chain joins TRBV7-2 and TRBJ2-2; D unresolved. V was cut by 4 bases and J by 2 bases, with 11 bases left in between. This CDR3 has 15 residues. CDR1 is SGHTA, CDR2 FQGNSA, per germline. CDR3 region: CASSWYLGNTGELFF. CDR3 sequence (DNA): TGTGCCAGCAGCTGGTACTTGGGCAACACCGGGGAGCTGTTTTTT.

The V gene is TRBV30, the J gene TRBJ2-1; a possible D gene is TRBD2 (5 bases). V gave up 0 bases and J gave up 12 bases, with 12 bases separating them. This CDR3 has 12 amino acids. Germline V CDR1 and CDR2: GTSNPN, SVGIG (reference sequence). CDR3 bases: TGTGCCTGGAGTGTCTTGAGCGGAGGGCAGTTCTTC. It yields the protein CAWSVLSGGQFF.

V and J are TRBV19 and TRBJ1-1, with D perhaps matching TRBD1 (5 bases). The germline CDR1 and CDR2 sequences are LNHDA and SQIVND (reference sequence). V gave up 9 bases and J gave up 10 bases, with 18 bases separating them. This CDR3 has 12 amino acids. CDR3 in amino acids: CASRTSGFVAFF. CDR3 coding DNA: TGTGCCAGCAGAACCTCAGGGTTCGTAGCTTTCTTT.

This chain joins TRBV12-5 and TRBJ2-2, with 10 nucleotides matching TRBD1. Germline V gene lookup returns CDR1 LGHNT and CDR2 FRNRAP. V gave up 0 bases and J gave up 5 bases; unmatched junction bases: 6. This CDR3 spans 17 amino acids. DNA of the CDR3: TGTGCTAGTGGTTTGGTACGCGGACAGGGGGTAACCGGGGAGCTGTTTTTT. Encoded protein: CASGLVRGQGVTGELFF.

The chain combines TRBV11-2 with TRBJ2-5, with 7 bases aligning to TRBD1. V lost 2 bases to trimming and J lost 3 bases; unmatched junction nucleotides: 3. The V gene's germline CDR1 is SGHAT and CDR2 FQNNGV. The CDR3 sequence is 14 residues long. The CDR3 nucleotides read TGTGCCAGCAGCTTAAGAACAGGGGAAGAGACCCAGTACTTC. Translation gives CASSLRTGEETQYF. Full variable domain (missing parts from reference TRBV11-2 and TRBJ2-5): EAGVAQSPRYKIIEKRQSVAFWCNPISGHATLYWYQQILGQGPKLLIQFQNNGVVDDSQLPKDRFSAERLKGVDSTLKIQPAKLEDSAVYLCASSLRTGEETQYFGPGTRLLVL.

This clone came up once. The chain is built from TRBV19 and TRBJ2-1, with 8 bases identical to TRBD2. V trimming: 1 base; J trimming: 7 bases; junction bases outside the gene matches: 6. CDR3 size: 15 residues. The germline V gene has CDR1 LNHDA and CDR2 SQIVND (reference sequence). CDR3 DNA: TGTGCCAGTAGTATAGCAGCGGGAGTTGATAATGAGCAGTTCTTC. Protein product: CASSIAAGVDNEQFF.

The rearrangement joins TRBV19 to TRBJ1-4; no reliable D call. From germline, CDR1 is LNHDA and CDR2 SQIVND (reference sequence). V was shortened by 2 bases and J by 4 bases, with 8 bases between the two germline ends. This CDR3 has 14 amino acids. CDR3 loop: CASSITTDNEKLFF. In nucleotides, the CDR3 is TGTGCCAGTAGTATAACTACGGATAATGAAAAACTGTTTTTT.

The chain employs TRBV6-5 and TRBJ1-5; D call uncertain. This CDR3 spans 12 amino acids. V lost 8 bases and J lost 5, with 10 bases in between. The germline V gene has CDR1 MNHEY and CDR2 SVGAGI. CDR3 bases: TGTGCCAGCGGAAGCGCCGATCAGCCCCAGCATTTT. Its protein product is CASGSADQPQHF.

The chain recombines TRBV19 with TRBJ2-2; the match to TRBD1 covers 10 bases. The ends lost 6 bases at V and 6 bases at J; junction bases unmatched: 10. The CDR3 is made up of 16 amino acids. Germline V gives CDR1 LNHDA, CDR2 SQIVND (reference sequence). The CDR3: CASRSRDRGGAGELFF. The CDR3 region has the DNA TGTGCCAGTAGGAGCCGGGACAGGGGAGGGGCCGGGGAGCTGTTTTTT.

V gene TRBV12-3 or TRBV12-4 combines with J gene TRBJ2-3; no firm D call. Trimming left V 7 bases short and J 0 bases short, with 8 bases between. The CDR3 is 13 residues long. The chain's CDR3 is CASTPGSTDTQYF. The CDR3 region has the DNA TGTGCCAGCACCCCGGGTAGCACAGATACGCAGTATTTT.

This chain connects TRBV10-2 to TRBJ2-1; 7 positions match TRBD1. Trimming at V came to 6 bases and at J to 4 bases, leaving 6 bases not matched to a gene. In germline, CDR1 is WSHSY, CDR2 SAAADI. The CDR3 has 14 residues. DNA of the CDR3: TGCGCCAGCAGGGAGACAGGGTTGTACAATGAGCAGTTCTTC. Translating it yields CASRETGLYNEQFF.

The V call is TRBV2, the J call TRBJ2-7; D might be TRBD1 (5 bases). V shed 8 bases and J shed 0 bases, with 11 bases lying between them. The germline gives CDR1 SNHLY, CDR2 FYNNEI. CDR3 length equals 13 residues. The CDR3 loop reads CASLTESSYEQYF. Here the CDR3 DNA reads TGTGCCAGCTTGACAGAGAGCTCCTACGAGCAGTACTTC. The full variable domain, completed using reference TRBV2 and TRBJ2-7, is EPEVTQTPSHQVTQMGQEVILRCVPISNHLYFYWYRQILGQKVEFLVSFYNNEISEKSEIFDDQFSVERPDGSNFTLKIRSTKLEDSAMYFCASLTESSYEQYFGPGTRLTVT.

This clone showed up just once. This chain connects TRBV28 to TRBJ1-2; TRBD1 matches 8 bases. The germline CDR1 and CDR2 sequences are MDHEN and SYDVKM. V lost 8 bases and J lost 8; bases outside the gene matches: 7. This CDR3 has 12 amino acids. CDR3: CASQQGAWGYTF. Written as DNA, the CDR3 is TGTGCCAGCCAGCAGGGGGCATGGGGCTACACCTTC.